These 8 T cell receptor beta chains share one sample of origin, sequenced in a study of blood T cell repertoires in COVID-19. Clones were read by immunoSEQ multiplex PCR, and TCRdb kept only the in-frame ones, dropping some. The sample includes around 300,000 clones, 90% of them seen just once. Source material: PBMCs or T cells enriched from blood (not recorded which). The receptors originated from a woman under 30 with acute COVID-19.

The CDR3 loop reads CASSFNSGANVLTF. In DNA, the CDR3 is TGTGCCAGCAGCTTTAACTCTGGGGCCAACGTCCTGACTTTC. This chain joins TRBV3-1 (or the pseudogene TRBV3-2) and TRBJ2-6; unclear D gene. The germline CDR1 and CDR2 sequences are LGHDT and YNNKEL (reference sequence). The length of the CDR3 is 14 residues. Trimming left V 5 bases short and J 0 bases short, with 5 bases between.

The rearrangement links TRBV15 to TRBJ1-4; 7 nucleotides agree with TRBD1. The V gene's germline CDR1 is LNHNV and CDR2 YYDKDF (reference sequence). CDR3 length equals 16 residues. Trimming cost V 3 bases and J 8 bases; bases outside gene matches: 12. CDR3 in amino acids: CATSSGAGQVGEKLFF. CDR3 in DNA: TGTGCCACCAGCAGCGGCGCCGGACAGGTTGGGGAAAAACTGTTTTTT.

In this sample, this clone turned up once. The rearrangement uses TRBV25-1 and TRBJ1-5; D is unresolved. Germline loops: CDR1 MGHDK, CDR2 SYGVNS. V was shortened by 4 bases and J by 4 bases, with 11 bases between the two germline ends. The CDR3 totals 14 residues. CDR3 protein: CASSGAGGNQPQHF. In nucleotides, the CDR3 is TGTGCCAGCAGTGGGGCGGGAGGGAATCAGCCCCAGCATTTT.

The CDR3 sequence: CASSSWGTGTSYEQYF. CDR3 bases: TGTGCCAGCAGCTCATGGGGGACAGGGACTTCCTACGAGCAGTACTTC. The rearrangement uses TRBV7-9 and TRBJ2-7, with 9 nucleotides matching TRBD1. This CDR3 comprises 16 residues. Germline V CDR1 and CDR2: SEHNR, FQNEAQ (reference sequence). V was clipped by 4 bases and J by 1 base; unmatched bases: 8.

V gene TRBV27 combines with J gene TRBJ2-2; D is perhaps TRBD1 (5 bases). CDR3 size: 17 residues. V was clipped by 4 bases and J by 2 bases, with 17 bases between them. In germline, CDR1 is MNHEY, CDR2 SMNVEV (reference sequence). The CDR3 DNA reads as TGTGCCAGCAGTTATCAGGGTCTTGGCCCTAACACCGGGGAGCTGTTTTTT. It codes for CASSYQGLGPNTGELFF.

The chain is built from TRBV6-5 and TRBJ2-5, with 12 nucleotides matching TRBD2. CDR1 and CDR2 (germline): MNHEY, SVGAGI. This CDR3 region has 13 residues. V dropped 8 bases and J dropped 4; count of bases not matched to a gene: 2. The CDR3 nucleotides read TGTGCCAGCCGACTAGCGGGAGCAGAGACCCAGTACTTC. This gives the protein CASRLAGAETQYF.

A single count supports this clone. The V gene is TRBV6-1, the J gene TRBJ1-4; 9 bases line up with TRBD1. Germline CDR1 reads MNHNS; CDR2 reads SASEGT. This CDR3 has 16 amino acids. V lost 3 bases and J lost 4; bases outside the gene matches: 6. CDR3 protein: CASSDLQGAGNEKLFF. The CDR3 DNA is TGTGCCAGCAGTGACCTACAGGGGGCGGGTAATGAAAAACTGTTTTTT.

This chain joins TRBV5-1 and TRBJ1-1; 7 bases line up with TRBD1. V dropped 3 bases and J dropped 4; count of bases not matched to a gene: 15. The CDR3 length is 17 residues. Germline V gene sequence: CDR1 SGHRS, CDR2 YFSETQ. Here the CDR3 reads CASSSYVSNRGVTEAFF. In DNA, the CDR3 is TGCGCCAGCAGCTCTTACGTCTCAAACAGGGGCGTCACTGAAGCTTTCTTT.